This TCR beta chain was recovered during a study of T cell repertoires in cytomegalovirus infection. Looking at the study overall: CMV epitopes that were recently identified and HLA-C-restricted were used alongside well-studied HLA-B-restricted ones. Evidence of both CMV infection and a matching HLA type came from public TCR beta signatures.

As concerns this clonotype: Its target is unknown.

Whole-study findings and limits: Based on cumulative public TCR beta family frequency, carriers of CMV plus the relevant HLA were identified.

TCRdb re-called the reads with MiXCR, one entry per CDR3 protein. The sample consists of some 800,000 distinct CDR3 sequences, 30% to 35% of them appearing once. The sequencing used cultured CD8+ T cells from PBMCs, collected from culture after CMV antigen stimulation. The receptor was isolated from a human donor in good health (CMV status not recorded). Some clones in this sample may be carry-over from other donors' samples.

The CDR3 reads CASSYSTRDGDTEAFF. The CDR3 nucleotides are TGTGCCAGCAGTTACAGTACGCGGGACGGGGACACTGAAGCTTTCTTT. The chain employs TRBV6-2 or TRBV6-3 and TRBJ1-1; D may be TRBD1 (5 bases). The CDR3 has 16 residues. Germline-derived CDR1 and CDR2 are MNHEY and SVGEGT. V lost 2 bases to trimming and J lost 3 bases, with 16 bases between them.